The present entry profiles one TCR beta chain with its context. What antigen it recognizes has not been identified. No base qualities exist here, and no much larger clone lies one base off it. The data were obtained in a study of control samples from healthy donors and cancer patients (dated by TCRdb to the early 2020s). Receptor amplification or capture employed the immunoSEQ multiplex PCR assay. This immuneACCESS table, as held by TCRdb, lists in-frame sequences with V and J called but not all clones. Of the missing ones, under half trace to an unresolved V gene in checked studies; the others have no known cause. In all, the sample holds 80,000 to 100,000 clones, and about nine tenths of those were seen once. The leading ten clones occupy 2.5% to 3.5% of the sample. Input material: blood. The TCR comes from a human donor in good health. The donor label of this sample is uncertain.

The CDR3 here reads CASSEYVDAGAFF. Here is the DNA: TGTGCCAGCAGTGAATACGTCGACGCGGGCGCTTTCTTT. The rearrangement joined TRBV6-1 to TRBJ1-1; no D gene is confidently identified. V loses 2 bases of germline sequence and J loses 11 bases, and the interval between the two ends is 15 bases. CDR3 length: 13 amino acids, cysteine to phenylalanine. The sequence is cut down to CDR3 DNA, 39 bases in frame from base 1. Based on the germline V gene, the CDR1 and CDR2 sequences are MNHNS and SASEGT.